The 13 T cell receptor beta chains below were found in one sample sequenced in a study of molecular identifiers for immune sequencing clone quantification. Using its own MiXCR run on the PCR reads, TCRdb lists one record per CDR3 protein. The sample yields over 600,000 distinct CDR3 sequences, nearly 20% seen once. Source material: naive CD8+ T cells from blood, with Jurkat cell RNA spiked in. The subset denotes: FACS-sorted CD8+CD4-CCR7+CD45RA+ naive T cells. Receptors originate from a human donor in good health. Some libraries in this study had Jurkat cell RNA spiked in.

The chain combines TRBV4-3 with TRBJ2-7; D not resolved. Trimming removed 4 bases at V and 2 bases at J, with 9 bases between. This CDR3 is 13 amino acids long. Germline V lookup: CDR1 LGHNA, CDR2 YSLEER. The CDR3 nucleotides are TGCGCCAGCAGCCGAGAAGCCCCCTACGAGCAGTACTTC. Its translation is CASSREAPYEQYF.

The genes are TRBV27 and TRBJ1-1; maybe TRBD1 (6 bases). V dropped 2 bases and J dropped 1 base, with 17 bases sitting between them. This CDR3 has 17 residues. CDR1 is MNHEY, CDR2 SMNVEV, per germline (reference sequence). The chain's CDR3 is CASSLTAGGAPNTEAFF. In DNA form, the CDR3 reads TGTGCCAGCAGTTTAACGGCGGGGGGGGCCCCGAACACTGAAGCTTTCTTT.

The sample holds one count of this clonotype. Germline and junction disagree at one end, which may indicate a read error. The chain recombines TRBV3-1 with TRBJ2-3; TRBD2 agrees at 9 bases. CDR1 and CDR2 from the germline V gene are LGHDT and YNNKEL (reference sequence). The CDR3 spans 15 residues. CDR3: CAGSHALAGADTQYF. The DNA for the CDR3 is TGTGCCGGCAGCCATGCTTTAGCGGGGGCAGATACGCAGTATTTT.

There are many counts of this clonotype. The chain is built from TRBV7-9 and TRBJ2-7; D tentatively fits TRBD1 or TRBD2 (6 bases each). V lost 1 base to trimming and J lost 0 bases, with 16 bases between them. In germline, CDR1 is SEHNR, CDR2 FQNEAQ (reference sequence). The CDR3 covers 17 residues. The CDR3 DNA follows: TGTGCCAGCAGCTTAGGTCCGGGGGCTATAAGCTCCTACGAGCAGTACTTC. Its translation: CASSLGPGAISSYEQYF.

The sample holds many counts of this clonotype. The chain has TRBV11-2 and TRBJ2-3; D not resolved. CDR1 is SGHAT and CDR2 is FQNNGV in the germline V gene. This CDR3 is 8 amino acids long. V shed 11 bases and J shed 11 bases, with 8 bases lying between them. CDR3 nucleotide sequence: TGTGCCGAAGGGCAGCAGTATTTT. Its translation: CAEGQQYF.

This clonotype occurred many times. This chain connects TRBV27 to TRBJ2-7; perhaps TRBD2 as D (6 bases). Germline V CDR1 and CDR2: MNHEY, SMNVEV (reference sequence). The V gene lost 4 bases and the J gene lost 5 bases, with 12 bases spanning the gap. The CDR3 loop spans 13 amino acids. The CDR3 sequence: CASSWQGGNEQYF. The CDR3 DNA reads as TGTGCCAGCAGTTGGCAGGGAGGTAACGAGCAGTACTTC.

In this sample, this clonotype turned up many times. The V and J genes are TRBV5-1 and TRBJ2-1; D may be TRBD2 (7 bases). The germline V gene has CDR1 SGHRS and CDR2 YFSETQ. Trimming removed 1 base from V and 5 bases from J, with 13 bases in between. This CDR3 is built from 15 residues. CDR3 sequence reads: CASSLNGGQNNEQFF. CDR3 nucleotide sequence: TGCGCCAGCAGCTTGAACGGGGGGCAAAACAATGAGCAGTTCTTC. The full variable domain, rest sourced from reference TRBV5-1 and TRBJ2-1, is KAGVTQTPRYLIKTRGQQVTLSCSPISGHRSVSWYQQTPGQGLQFLFEYFSETQRNKGNFPGRFSGRQFSNSRSEMNVSTLELGDSALYLCASSLNGGQNNEQFFGPGTRLTVL.

This clonotype was seen repeatedly, ten times or more. The chain couples TRBV27 to TRBJ2-3; 7 positions match TRBD1. The CDR3 extends over 15 amino acids. CDR1 is MNHEY, CDR2 SMNVEV, per germline (reference sequence). V trimming: 6 bases; J trimming: 2 bases; junction bases outside the gene matches: 8. CDR3 coding DNA: TGTGCCAGCAGACTTGGGACAGCTACCACAGATACGCAGTATTTT. Its translation: CASRLGTATTDTQYF.

On this clonotype itself: This sequence may be a read error, since a much larger clone differs from it by one base. The V and J genes are TRBV20-1 and TRBJ1-5, with D possibly matching TRBD1 (6 bases). This CDR3 spans 16 amino acids. Trimming removed 0 bases from V and 5 bases from J, with 17 bases in between. CDR1 is DFQATT, CDR2 SNEGSKA, per germline (reference sequence). CDR3 loop: CSARDLEGGSDQPQHF. In DNA, the CDR3 is TGCAGTGCTAGAGACTTAGAGGGGGGGAGCGATCAGCCCCAGCATTTT.

As regards this clonotype: A much more abundant neighbour one base away suggests this may be a read error. The V and J genes are TRBV20-1 and TRBJ2-7; D is undetermined. This CDR3 spans 16 amino acids. Germline CDR1 reads DFQATT; CDR2 reads SNEGSKA (reference sequence). Trimming cost V 1 base and J 2 bases, with 18 bases left between them. In DNA, the CDR3 is TGCAGTGCTAGAGTTTCAGGAACGGCAACCACCTACGAGCAGTACTTC. It translates to CSARVSGTATTYEQYF.

This clonotype turned up a few times. This sequence joins TRBV20-1 and TRBJ2-3; 9 nucleotides match TRBD1. The CDR3 sequence is 18 residues long. CDR1 and CDR2 from the germline V gene are DFQATT and SNEGSKA (reference sequence). Losses at the gene ends were 6 bases for V and 2 bases for J; bases not matched to a gene: 18. The CDR3 sequence is CSAARDRERLADTDTQYF. The CDR3 DNA sequence: TGCAGTGCGGCTCGGGACAGGGAACGCCTAGCGGACACAGATACGCAGTATTTT.

This clonotype was seen more than once but under ten times. The chain uses TRBV29-1 and TRBJ2-3; TRBD2 matches 9 bases. V was pared by 4 bases and J by 5 bases, with 16 bases of the junction left unmatched. The germline CDR1 and CDR2 sequences are SQVTM and ANQGSEA. The CDR3 is 17 amino acids. The CDR3 DNA sequence: TGCAGCGTTGTCAGCGGGGGGTCCACTGTTCGGTTAGATACGCAGTATTTT. Encoded protein: CSVVSGGSTVRLDTQYF.

Turning to this clonotype: The junction shows a germline mismatch at one end, possibly a read error. The V and J genes are TRBV6-6 and TRBJ1-5; 8 bases are a match to TRBD1. Germline assignment: CDR1 MNHNY and CDR2 SVGAGI (reference sequence). The CDR3 consists of 15 residues. CDR3 sequence reads: CASSEDGQGYQPQRF. The DNA of the CDR3 is TGTGCCAGCAGTGAGGACGGACAGGGCTATCAGCCCCAGCGTTTT.